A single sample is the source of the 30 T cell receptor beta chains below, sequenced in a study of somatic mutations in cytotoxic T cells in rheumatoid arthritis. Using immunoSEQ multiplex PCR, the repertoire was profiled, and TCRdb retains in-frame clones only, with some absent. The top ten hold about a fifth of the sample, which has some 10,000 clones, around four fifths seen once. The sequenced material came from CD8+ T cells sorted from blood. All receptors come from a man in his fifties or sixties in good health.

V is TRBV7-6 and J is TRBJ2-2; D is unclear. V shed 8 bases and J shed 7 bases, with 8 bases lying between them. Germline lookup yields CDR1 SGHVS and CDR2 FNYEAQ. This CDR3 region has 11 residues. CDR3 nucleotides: TGTGCCAGCGGCATCCGCGGGGAGCTGTTTTTT. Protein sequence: CASGIRGELFF.

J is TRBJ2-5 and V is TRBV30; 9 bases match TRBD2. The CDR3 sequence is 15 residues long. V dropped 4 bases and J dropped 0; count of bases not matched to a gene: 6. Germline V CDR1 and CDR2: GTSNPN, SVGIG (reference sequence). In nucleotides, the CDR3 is TGTGCCTGGAAGGTCCTAGCGGGGAACCAAGAGACCCAGTACTTC. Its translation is CAWKVLAGNQETQYF. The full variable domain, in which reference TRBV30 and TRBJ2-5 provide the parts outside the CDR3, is SQTIHQWPATLVQPVGSPLSLECTVEGTSNPNLYWYRQAAGRGLQLLFYSVGIGQISSEVPQNLSASRPQDRQFILSSKKLLLSDSGFYLCAWKVLAGNQETQYFGPGTRLLVL.

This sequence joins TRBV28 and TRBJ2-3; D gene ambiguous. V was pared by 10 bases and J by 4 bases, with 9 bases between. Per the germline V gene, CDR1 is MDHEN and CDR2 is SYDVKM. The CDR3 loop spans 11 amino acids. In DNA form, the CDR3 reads TGTGCCATCCTTCAGGCAGATACGCAGTATTTT. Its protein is CAILQADTQYF.

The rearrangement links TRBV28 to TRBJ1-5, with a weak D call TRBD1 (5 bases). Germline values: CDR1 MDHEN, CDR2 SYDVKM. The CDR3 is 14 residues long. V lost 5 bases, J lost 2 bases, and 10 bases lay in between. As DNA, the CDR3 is TGTGCCAGCAGTCCATTAGGGGGCAATCAGCCCCAGCATTTT. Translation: CASSPLGGNQPQHF.

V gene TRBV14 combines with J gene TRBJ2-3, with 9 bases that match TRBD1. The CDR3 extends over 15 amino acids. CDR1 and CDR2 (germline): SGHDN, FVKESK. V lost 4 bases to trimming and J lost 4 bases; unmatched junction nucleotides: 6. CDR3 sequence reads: CASSPGTGLSDTQYF. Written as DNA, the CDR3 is TGTGCCAGCAGCCCCGGGACAGGGCTATCAGATACGCAGTATTTT.

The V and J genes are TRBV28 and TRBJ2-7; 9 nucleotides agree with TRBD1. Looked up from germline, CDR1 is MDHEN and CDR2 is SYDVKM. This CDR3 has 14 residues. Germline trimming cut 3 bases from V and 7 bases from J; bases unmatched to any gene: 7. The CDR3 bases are TGTGCCAGCAGTTTGGGACAGGGAAGGAAGGAGCAGTACTTC. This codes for CASSLGQGRKEQYF. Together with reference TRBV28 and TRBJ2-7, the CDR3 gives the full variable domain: DVKVTQSSRYLVKRTGEKVFLECVQDMDHENMFWYRQDPGLGLRLIYFSYDVKMKEKGDIPEGYSVSREKKERFSLILESASTNQTSMYLCASSLGQGRKEQYFGPGTRLTVT.

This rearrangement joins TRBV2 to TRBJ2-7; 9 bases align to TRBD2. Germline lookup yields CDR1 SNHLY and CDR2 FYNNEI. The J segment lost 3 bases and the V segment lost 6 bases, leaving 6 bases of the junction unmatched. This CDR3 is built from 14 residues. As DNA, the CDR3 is TGTGCCAGCAGCTCCGGGACTAGCTTCTACGAGCAGTACTTC. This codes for CASSSGTSFYEQYF.

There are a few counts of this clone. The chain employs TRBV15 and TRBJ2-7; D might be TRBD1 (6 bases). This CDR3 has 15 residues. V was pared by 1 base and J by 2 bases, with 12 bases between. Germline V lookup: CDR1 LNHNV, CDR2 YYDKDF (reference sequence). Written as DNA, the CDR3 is TGTGCCACCAGCAGAGCCCAGGGGCAAGCCTACGAGCAGTACTTC. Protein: CATSRAQGQAYEQYF.

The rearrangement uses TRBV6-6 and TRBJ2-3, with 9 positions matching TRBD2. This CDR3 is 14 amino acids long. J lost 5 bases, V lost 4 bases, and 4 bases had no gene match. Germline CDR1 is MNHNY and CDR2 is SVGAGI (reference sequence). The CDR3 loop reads CASSLAGEGDTQYF. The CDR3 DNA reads TGTGCCAGCAGTTTAGCGGGAGAGGGAGATACGCAGTATTTT.

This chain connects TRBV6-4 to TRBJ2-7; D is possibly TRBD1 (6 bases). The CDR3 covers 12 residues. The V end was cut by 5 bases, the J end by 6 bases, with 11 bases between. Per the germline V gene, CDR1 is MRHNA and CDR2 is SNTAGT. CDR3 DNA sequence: TGTGCCAGCAGTTCACAGGGTTTCGAGCAGTACTTC. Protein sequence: CASSSQGFEQYF.

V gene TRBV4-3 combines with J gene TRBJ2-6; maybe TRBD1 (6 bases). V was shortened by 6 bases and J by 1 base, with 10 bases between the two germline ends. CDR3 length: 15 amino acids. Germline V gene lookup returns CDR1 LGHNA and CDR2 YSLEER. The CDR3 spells CASRQGPSGANVLTF. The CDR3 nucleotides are TGCGCCAGCAGACAGGGACCTTCTGGGGCCAACGTCCTGACTTTC.

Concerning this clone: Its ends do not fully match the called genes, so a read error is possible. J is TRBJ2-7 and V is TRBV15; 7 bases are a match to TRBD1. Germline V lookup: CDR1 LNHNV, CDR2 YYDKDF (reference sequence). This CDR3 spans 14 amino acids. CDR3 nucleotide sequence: TGTGCCACCAGCCCCGACAGGGAACCCTACGAGCAGTGCTTC. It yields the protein CATSPDREPYEQCF.

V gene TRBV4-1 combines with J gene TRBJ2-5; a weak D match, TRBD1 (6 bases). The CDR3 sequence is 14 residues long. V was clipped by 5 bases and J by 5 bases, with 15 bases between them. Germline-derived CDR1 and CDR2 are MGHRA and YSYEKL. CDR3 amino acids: CASSTRQAGETQYF. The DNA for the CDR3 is TGCGCCAGCAGCACCCGACAGGCTGGGGAGACCCAGTACTTC.

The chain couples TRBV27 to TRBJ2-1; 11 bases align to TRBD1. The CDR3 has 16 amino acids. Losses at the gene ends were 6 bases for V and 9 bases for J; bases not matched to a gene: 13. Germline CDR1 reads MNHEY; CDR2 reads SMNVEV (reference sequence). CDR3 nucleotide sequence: TGTGCCAGCAGGCAATTACGGGGACAGGGGGTCTCTGAGCAGTTCTTC. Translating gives CASRQLRGQGVSEQFF.

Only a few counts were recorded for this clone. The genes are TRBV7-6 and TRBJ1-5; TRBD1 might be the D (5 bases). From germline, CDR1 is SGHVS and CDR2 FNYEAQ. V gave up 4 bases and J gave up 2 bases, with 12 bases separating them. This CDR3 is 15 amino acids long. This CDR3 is CASSSTAAGNQPQHF. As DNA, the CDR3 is TGTGCCAGCAGCTCGACAGCTGCGGGCAATCAGCCCCAGCATTTT.

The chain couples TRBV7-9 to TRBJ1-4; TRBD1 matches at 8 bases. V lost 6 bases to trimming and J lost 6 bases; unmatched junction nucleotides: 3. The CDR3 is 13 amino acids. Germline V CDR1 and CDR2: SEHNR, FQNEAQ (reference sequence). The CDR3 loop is CASSRTGHEKLFF. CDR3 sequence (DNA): TGTGCCAGCAGTCGGACAGGGCATGAAAAACTGTTTTTT.

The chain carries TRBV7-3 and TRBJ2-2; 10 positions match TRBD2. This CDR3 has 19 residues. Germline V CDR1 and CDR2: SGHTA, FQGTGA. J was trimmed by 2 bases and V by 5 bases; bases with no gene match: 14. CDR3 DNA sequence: TGTGCCAGCAGCCCAGGCCCTAGCGGGAGTAGAGGTAACACCGGGGAGCTGTTTTTT. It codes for CASSPGPSGSRGNTGELFF.

The CDR3 DNA sequence: TGTGCCAGCAGTGGGCAGGACTTCCGAAGGGAGACCCAGTACTTC. This translates into CASSGQDFRRETQYF. The chain is built from TRBV2 and TRBJ2-5; D might be TRBD2 (5 bases). Looked up from germline, CDR1 is SNHLY and CDR2 is FYNNEI. V was clipped by 4 bases and J by 5 bases, with 17 bases between them. The CDR3 covers 15 residues.

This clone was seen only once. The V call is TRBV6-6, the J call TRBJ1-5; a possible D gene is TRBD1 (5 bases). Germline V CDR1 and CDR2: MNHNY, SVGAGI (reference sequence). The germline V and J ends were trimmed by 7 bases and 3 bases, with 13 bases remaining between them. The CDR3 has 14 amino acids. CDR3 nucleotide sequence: TGTGCCAGCAATGGACGGGGGGTCAATCAGCCCCAGCATTTT. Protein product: CASNGRGVNQPQHF.

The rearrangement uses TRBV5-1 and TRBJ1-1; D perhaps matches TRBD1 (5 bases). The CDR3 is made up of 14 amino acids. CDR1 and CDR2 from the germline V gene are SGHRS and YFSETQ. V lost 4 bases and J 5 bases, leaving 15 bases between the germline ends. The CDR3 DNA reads TGCGCCAGCAGCCCATGGGCCGGGGGAACTGAAGCTTTCTTT. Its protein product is CASSPWAGGTEAFF.

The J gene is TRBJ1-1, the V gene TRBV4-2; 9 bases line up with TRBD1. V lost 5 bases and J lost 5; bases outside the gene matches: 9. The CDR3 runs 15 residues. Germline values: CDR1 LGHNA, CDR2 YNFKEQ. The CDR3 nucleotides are TGTGCCAGCAGCTTGGGGACAGGGACGGGAACTGAAGCTTTCTTT. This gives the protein CASSLGTGTGTEAFF.

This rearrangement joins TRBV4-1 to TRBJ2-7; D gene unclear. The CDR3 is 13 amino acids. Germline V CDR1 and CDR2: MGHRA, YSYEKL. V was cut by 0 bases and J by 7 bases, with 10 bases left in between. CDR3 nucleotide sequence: TGCGCCAGCAGCCAAGATTGGGCCGCTGAGCAGTACTTC. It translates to CASSQDWAAEQYF.

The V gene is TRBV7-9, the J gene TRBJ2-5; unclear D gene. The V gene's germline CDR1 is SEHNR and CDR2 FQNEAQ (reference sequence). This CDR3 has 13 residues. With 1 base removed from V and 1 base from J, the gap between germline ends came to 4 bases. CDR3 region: CASSLVVQETQYF. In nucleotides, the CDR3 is TGTGCCAGCAGCTTAGTCGTCCAAGAGACCCAGTACTTC.

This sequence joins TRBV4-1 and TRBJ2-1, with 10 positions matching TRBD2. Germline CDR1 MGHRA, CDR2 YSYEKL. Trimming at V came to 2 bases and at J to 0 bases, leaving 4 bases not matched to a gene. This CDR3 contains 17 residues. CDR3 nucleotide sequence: TGCGCCAGCAGCCAATACGCTAGCGGGAGCTCCTACAATGAGCAGTTCTTC. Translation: CASSQYASGSSYNEQFF.

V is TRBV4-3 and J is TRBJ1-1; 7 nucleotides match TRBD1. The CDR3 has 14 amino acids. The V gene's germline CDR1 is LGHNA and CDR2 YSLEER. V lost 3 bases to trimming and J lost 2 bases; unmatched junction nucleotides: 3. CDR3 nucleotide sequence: TGCGCCAGCAGCCACGGGACAGCTAACACTGAAGCTTTCTTT. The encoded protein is CASSHGTANTEAFF.

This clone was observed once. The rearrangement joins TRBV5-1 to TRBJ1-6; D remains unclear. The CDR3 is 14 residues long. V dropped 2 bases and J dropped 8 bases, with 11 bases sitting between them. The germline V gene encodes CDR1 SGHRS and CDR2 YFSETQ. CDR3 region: CASSFVERDSPLHF. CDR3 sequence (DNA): TGCGCCAGCAGCTTTGTTGAGAGGGATTCACCCCTCCACTTT.

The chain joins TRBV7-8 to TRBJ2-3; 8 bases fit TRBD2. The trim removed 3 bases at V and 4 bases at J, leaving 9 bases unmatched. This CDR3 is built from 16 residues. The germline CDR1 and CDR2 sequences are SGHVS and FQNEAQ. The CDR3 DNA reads TGTGCCAGCAGCTTCGGCGGGAGGCCTGGAGCAGATACGCAGTATTTT. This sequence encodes CASSFGGRPGADTQYF.

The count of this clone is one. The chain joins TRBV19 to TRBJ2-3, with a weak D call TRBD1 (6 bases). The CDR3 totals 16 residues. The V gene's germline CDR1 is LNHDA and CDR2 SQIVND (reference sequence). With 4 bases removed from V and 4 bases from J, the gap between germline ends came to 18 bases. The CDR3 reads CASSRIGTNPADTQYF. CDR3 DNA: TGTGCCAGTAGTAGGATCGGGACAAACCCCGCAGATACGCAGTATTTT.

CDR3 residues: CASSLDRDRYGYTF. CDR3 nucleotides: TGTGCCAGCAGCTTAGACAGGGATAGGTATGGCTACACCTTC. V and J are TRBV7-8 and TRBJ1-2; possible D gene TRBD1, 6 bases. CDR1 SGHVS and CDR2 FQNEAQ come from the germline V gene. Trimming removed 1 base from V and 5 bases from J, with 11 bases in between. CDR3 length: 14 residues.

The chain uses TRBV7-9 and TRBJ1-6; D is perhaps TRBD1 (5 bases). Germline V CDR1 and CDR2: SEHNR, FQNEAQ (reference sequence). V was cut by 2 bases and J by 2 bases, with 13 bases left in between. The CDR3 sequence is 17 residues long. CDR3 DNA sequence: TGTGCCAGCAGCTTAATCGTCGGCAGGGCCTATAATTCACCCCTCCACTTT. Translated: CASSLIVGRAYNSPLHF.